This T cell receptor (beta chain) was identified in a study of T cell changes during pregnancy in multiple sclerosis. Sequencing used immunoSEQ multiplex PCR; TCRdb keeps in-frame clones, though not all of them. This sample carries tens of thousands of clones, just over 90% of them seen once, and the ten largest clones take roughly 2.5%. Germline assignment: CDR1 MNHEY and CDR2 SMNVEV (reference sequence). The V and J ends lost 7 bases and 0 bases, in that order; junction bases with no gene match: 3. This CDR3 contains 16 residues. This clone has a single count. The receptor comes from a female donor with multiple sclerosis, enrolled in a pregnancy study. The rearrangement uses TRBV27 and TRBJ2-6; 10 bases align to TRBD2. The source was peripheral blood, collected in the first trimester of pregnancy. Here the CDR3 DNA reads TGTGCCAGCAAGCGGGGGGGCCTCTCTGGGGCCAACGTCCTGACTTTC. Its translation is CASKRGGLSGANVLTF.